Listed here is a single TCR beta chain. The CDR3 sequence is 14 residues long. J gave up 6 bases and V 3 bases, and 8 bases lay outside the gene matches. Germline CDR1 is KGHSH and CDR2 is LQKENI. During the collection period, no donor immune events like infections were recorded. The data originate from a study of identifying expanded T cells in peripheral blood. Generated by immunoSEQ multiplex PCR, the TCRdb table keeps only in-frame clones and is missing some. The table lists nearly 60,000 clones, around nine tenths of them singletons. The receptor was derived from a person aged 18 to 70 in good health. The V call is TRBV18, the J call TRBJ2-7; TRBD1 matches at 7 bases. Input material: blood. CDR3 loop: CASSPETGKSEQYF. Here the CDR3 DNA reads TGTGCCAGCTCACCGGAGACAGGGAAGAGCGAGCAGTACTTC.